These 25 T cell receptor beta chains share one sample of origin, sequenced in a study of cytomegalovirus exposure and HLA in healthy donors (dated 2017 in TCRdb). Library creation used the immunoSEQ multiplex PCR assay. In its TCRdb copy, this immuneACCESS table keeps in-frame sequences only and misses some clones. Where compared with another copy, unresolved V genes explain less than half of these, and the others have no known cause. Counted in this sample were under 300,000 clones; approximately 83% of them appeared once. The ten largest clonotypes hold about 1% of the sample. The sequencing sample was made of PBMCs. Receptors originate from a woman aged 18-29 years in good health and CMV-seronegative.

The chain couples TRBV30 to TRBJ1-1, with 7 bases lining up with TRBD1. The junction had 8 bases not matched to a gene; V was cut back by 5 bases and J by 5 bases. The CDR3 covers 13 residues. Per germline, CDR1 GTSNPN and CDR2 SVGIG (reference sequence). CDR3 DNA sequence: TGTGCCTGGGGGGAGAACAGGGGAACTGAAGCTTTCTTT. Amino acids: CAWGENRGTEAFF. Complete variable domain (other parts from reference TRBV30 and TRBJ1-1): SQTIHQWPATLVQPVGSPLSLECTVEGTSNPNLYWYRQAAGRGLQLLFYSVGIGQISSEVPQNLSASRPQDRQFILSSKKLLLSDSGFYLCAWGENRGTEAFFGQGTRLTVV.

This rearrangement joins TRBV7-8 to TRBJ2-7; 8 nucleotides match TRBD2. The trim removed 5 bases at V and 2 bases at J, leaving 8 bases unmatched. Germline CDR1 SGHVS, CDR2 FQNEAQ. The CDR3 sequence is 15 residues long. The CDR3 loop is CASSKSGGAAYEQYF. DNA of the CDR3: TGTGCCAGCAGCAAATCCGGGGGGGCTGCCTACGAGCAGTACTTC.

The chain employs TRBV29-1 and TRBJ2-5; 10 bases agree with TRBD2. The J segment lost 5 bases and the V segment lost 3 bases, leaving 9 bases of the junction unmatched. The CDR3 is made up of 15 amino acids. Germline CDR1 SQVTM, CDR2 ANQGSEA. CDR3 DNA sequence: TGCAGCGTTGAGACGGCTAGCGGGAGCAGGGAGACCCAGTACTTC. It codes for CSVETASGSRETQYF.

The chain joins TRBV5-6 to TRBJ1-4, with unresolved D. Germline lookup yields CDR1 SGHDT and CDR2 YYEEEE. V was clipped by 2 bases and J by 7 bases, with 12 bases between them. This CDR3 region has 14 residues. The CDR3 reads CASSFLELSEKLFF. CDR3 bases: TGTGCCAGCAGCTTTCTAGAGCTGAGTGAAAAACTGTTTTTT.

This chain's CDR3 is CSVAGGVDTGELFF. The CDR3 nucleotides read TGCAGCGTTGCAGGGGGCGTGGACACCGGGGAGCTGTTTTTT. This chain uses TRBV29-1 with TRBJ2-2, with TRBD1 matching 8 bases. CDR1 is SQVTM, CDR2 ANQGSEA, per germline. V lost 4 bases to trimming and J lost 3 bases; unmatched junction nucleotides: 4. This CDR3 has 14 residues.

In its sample, this clone was seen a few times. V and J are TRBV5-1 and TRBJ2-2, with 7 positions matching TRBD1. This CDR3 is 15 amino acids long. Germline CDR1 is SGHRS and CDR2 is YFSETQ. Losses at the gene ends were 4 bases for V and 4 bases for J; bases not matched to a gene: 7. The CDR3 protein is CASSPRGQSTGELFF. In nucleotides, the CDR3 is TGCGCCAGCAGCCCCCGGGGACAGTCCACCGGGGAGCTGTTTTTT.

The chain has TRBV6-1 and TRBJ2-1; 11 bases are a match to TRBD2. CDR1 MNHNS and CDR2 SASEGT come from the germline V gene. With 2 bases clipped from V and 5 bases from J, the junction kept 8 bases outside the gene matches. This CDR3 has 17 amino acids. CDR3 amino acids: CASSEQLLAGGNNEQFF. Here the CDR3 DNA reads TGTGCCAGCAGTGAACAACTCCTAGCGGGGGGTAACAATGAGCAGTTCTTC.

The chain recombines TRBV7-2 with TRBJ2-4; 7 bases agree with TRBD1. The CDR3 is 13 residues long. Germline assignment: CDR1 SGHTA and CDR2 FQGNSA. The V and J ends lost 1 base and 8 bases, in that order; junction bases with no gene match: 2. The CDR3 reads CASSLDRGDIQYF. The CDR3, as DNA: TGTGCCAGCAGCTTAGACAGGGGAGACATTCAGTACTTC.

The gene calls are TRBV6-1 and TRBJ2-5; no clear D. V was shortened by 4 bases and J by 5 bases, with 20 bases between the two germline ends. The germline CDR1 and CDR2 sequences are MNHNS and SASEGT. This CDR3 spans 16 amino acids. The CDR3 DNA reads as TGTGCCAGCAGTGTGTCGACTGTACTTCGTGGTGAGACCCAGTACTTC. This translates into CASSVSTVLRGETQYF.

The chain couples TRBV9 to TRBJ2-5; D is unclear. Looked up from germline, CDR1 is SGDLS and CDR2 is YYNGEE. The CDR3 extends over 13 amino acids. The V end was cut by 0 bases, the J end by 1 base, with 4 bases between. The chain's CDR3 is CASSVGVQETQYF. As DNA, the CDR3 is TGTGCCAGCAGCGTAGGAGTCCAAGAGACCCAGTACTTC.

This clone was recorded only once. The rearrangement links TRBV2 to TRBJ1-1, with 7 positions matching TRBD1. Trimming at V came to 7 bases and at J to 0 bases, leaving 5 bases not matched to a gene. CDR1 and CDR2 from the germline V gene are SNHLY and FYNNEI. The CDR3 extends over 14 amino acids. This CDR3 is CASINRGLNTEAFF. CDR3 DNA sequence: TGTGCCAGCATAAACAGGGGTTTGAACACTGAAGCTTTCTTT.

The chain has TRBV7-9 and TRBJ1-5, with D possibly TRBD1 on 6 matching bases. Germline V gene sequence: CDR1 SEHNR, CDR2 FQNEAQ (reference sequence). This CDR3 is 12 amino acids long. V was cut by 5 bases and J by 6 bases, with 8 bases left in between. The CDR3, as DNA: TGTGCCAGCAGCCCACAGGGTCAGCCCCAGCATTTT. Protein: CASSPQGQPQHF.

This sequence joins TRBV9 and TRBJ1-2; 10 nucleotides align to TRBD1. CDR1 SGDLS and CDR2 YYNGEE come from the germline V gene. J gave up 7 bases and V 2 bases, and 8 bases lay outside the gene matches. This CDR3 comprises 15 residues. The CDR3 sequence is CASSVKTGGALGYTF. DNA for the CDR3: TGTGCCAGCAGCGTCAAGACAGGGGGCGCGCTTGGCTACACCTTC.

The chain carries TRBV10-3 and TRBJ2-7, with D possibly being TRBD1 (6 bases). The CDR3 consists of 14 residues. The germline gives CDR1 ENHRY, CDR2 SYGVKD. Trimming cost V 7 bases and J 3 bases, with 16 bases left between them. The CDR3 here is CAINEDSALYEQYF. The DNA for the CDR3 is TGTGCCATCAACGAGGACAGCGCACTCTACGAGCAGTACTTC.

The rearrangement uses TRBV4-1 and TRBJ1-5, with D unresolved. V lost 1 base to trimming and J lost 2 bases, with 9 bases between them. The CDR3 totals 15 residues. In germline, CDR1 is MGHRA, CDR2 YSYEKL. The CDR3 DNA reads as TGCGCCAGCAGCCAAGTCGTACTGGGCAATCAGCCCCAGCATTTT. Amino acid sequence: CASSQVVLGNQPQHF.

The V call is TRBV2, the J call TRBJ2-4; D perhaps matches TRBD1 (5 bases). The CDR3 is made up of 14 amino acids. The germline V gene has CDR1 SNHLY and CDR2 FYNNEI. V lost 3 bases and J 0 bases, leaving 6 bases between the germline ends. The CDR3 spells CASSDRVAKNIQYF. For the CDR3, the DNA is TGTGCCAGCAGTGACAGGGTAGCCAAAAACATTCAGTACTTC.

The J gene is TRBJ2-1, the V gene TRBV2; TRBD2 matches at 7 bases. Germline V gene sequence: CDR1 SNHLY, CDR2 FYNNEI. J gave up 7 bases and V 7 bases, and 13 bases lay outside the gene matches. The CDR3 has 15 residues. CDR3 nucleotide sequence: TGTGCCAGCACCGGAACGACTAGCAGAGGGAATGAGCAGTTCTTC. Amino acid sequence: CASTGTTSRGNEQFF.

The rearrangement links TRBV2 to TRBJ1-3; TRBD1 aligns across 9 bases. Germline CDR1 reads SNHLY; CDR2 reads FYNNEI. The CDR3 runs 17 residues. The J segment lost 0 bases and the V segment lost 5 bases, leaving 8 bases of the junction unmatched. The CDR3 nucleotides are TGTGCCAGCAGTCGCAACAGGGGGCTCCACTCTGGAAACACCATATATTTT. Translation gives CASSRNRGLHSGNTIYF.

The rearrangement uses TRBV6-5 and TRBJ2-7; 7 bases line up with TRBD1. The CDR3 totals 14 residues. After removal of 6 bases from V and 3 bases from J, the junction contained 8 bases not matched to a gene. Germline assignment: CDR1 MNHEY and CDR2 SVGAGI. The CDR3 protein is CASSRQGNFYEQYF. The CDR3 coding sequence is TGTGCCAGCAGCCGACAGGGAAATTTCTACGAGCAGTACTTC.

This sequence joins TRBV27 and TRBJ1-1; maybe TRBD1 (6 bases). Germline V gene sequence: CDR1 MNHEY, CDR2 SMNVEV (reference sequence). The CDR3 is 15 residues long. Trimming cost V 5 bases and J 4 bases, with 17 bases left between them. The CDR3 spells CASSRTGMGATEAFF. The DNA of the CDR3 is TGTGCCAGCAGTCGAACAGGGATGGGGGCCACTGAAGCTTTCTTT.

CDR3: CASSLEWARYEQYF. In DNA form, the CDR3 reads TGTGCCAGCAGTTTAGAGTGGGCTCGATACGAGCAGTACTTC. The V and J genes are TRBV28 and TRBJ2-7; D not certain. The CDR3 is 14 amino acids. The germline gives CDR1 MDHEN, CDR2 SYDVKM. The V gene lost 2 bases and the J gene lost 4 bases, with 12 bases spanning the gap.

The chain carries TRBV29-1 and TRBJ1-1, with 10 bases aligning to TRBD1. Trimming at V came to 7 bases and at J to 1 base, leaving 3 bases not matched to a gene. The CDR3 length is 13 residues. CDR1 is SQVTM and CDR2 is ANQGSEA in the germline V gene. The CDR3 nucleotides are TGCAGCGCCTGGGACAGGGGGAACACTGAAGCTTTCTTT. Its protein is CSAWDRGNTEAFF.

This clone was seen more than once but under ten times. This chain uses TRBV6-1 with TRBJ2-7; unclear D gene. V was cut by 8 bases and J by 0 bases, with 8 bases left in between. This CDR3 is 12 amino acids long. The germline gives CDR1 MNHNS, CDR2 SASEGT. DNA for the CDR3: TGTGCCAGCGCGGAAACCTCCTACGAGCAGTACTTC. Translation gives CASAETSYEQYF.

The chain employs TRBV6-5 and TRBJ1-5, with a possible D match to TRBD1 (5 bases). V lost 0 bases to trimming and J lost 6 bases, with 15 bases between them. The CDR3 has 16 amino acids. Looked up from germline, CDR1 is MNHEY and CDR2 is SVGAGI. The CDR3 bases are TGTGCCAGCAGTTACTCTGGGGCCAGAACGGGTCAGCCCCAGCATTTT. Encoded protein: CASSYSGARTGQPQHF.

The chain couples TRBV28 to TRBJ2-1; 9 bases map to TRBD2. Trimming removed 5 bases from V and 4 bases from J; junction bases left unmatched: 9. This CDR3 contains 16 residues. The germline CDR1 and CDR2 sequences are MDHEN and SYDVKM. The CDR3 region has the DNA TGTGCCAGCAGTCCTCTGACTAGCGGTGCGTACAATGAGCAGTTCTTC. It yields the protein CASSPLTSGAYNEQFF.